Listed below are T cell receptor beta chains from one sample, sequenced in a study of blood T cells in healthy people across ages. TCRdb called the 5' RACE reads again in MiXCR, with one record for every CDR3 protein. The table has some 1,500,000 distinct CDR3 sequences, approximately 39% seen once. The material sequenced was blood. Receptors originate from a woman aged 18-29 years in good health. Both conserved end residues are part of each CDR3. A D gene is named only where the DNA matches it firmly. Clone size appears in some rows only: once, few, many, or a class for an expanded clone.

v_call	j_call	d_call	clone_size	cdr3_length	cdr3_aa	cdr3_nt
TRBV27	TRBJ1-2	.	.	15	CASSLMGAQGYGYTF	TGTGCCAGCAGTTTAATGGGGGCGCAGGGCTATGGCTACACCTTC
TRBV20-1	TRBJ2-4	.	once	13	CSARKAGEYVQYF	TGCAGTGCTAGGAAAGCAGGGGAGTACGTGCAGTACTTC
TRBV9	TRBJ1-2	.	.	15	CASSVGQGISFGYTF	TGTGCCAGCAGCGTAGGGCAGGGGATCTCCTTTGGCTACACCTTC
TRBV6-6	TRBJ1-5	.	.	16	CASSQRRGGSNQPQHF	TGTGCCAGCAGCCAGCGCCGAGGGGGGAGCAATCAGCCCCAGCATTTT
TRBV20-1	TRBJ2-1	.	.	15	CSAEGGGATYNEQFF	TGCAGTGCTGAGGGTGGCGGAGCAACCTACAATGAGCAGTTCTTC
TRBV4-1	TRBJ1-2	.	.	13	CASSRIPGTGYTF	TGCGCCAGCAGCCGCATTCCGGGGACGGGCTACACCTTC
TRBV7-8	TRBJ2-5	.	.	14	CASSSRPSQETQYF	TGTGCCAGCAGCTCCCGCCCCAGCCAAGAGACCCAGTACTTC
TRBV12-5	TRBJ2-5	TRBD2	.	17	CASGLPNSGGNQETQYF	TGTGCTAGTGGTTTGCCCAATAGCGGGGGCAACCAAGAGACCCAGTACTTC
TRBV28	TRBJ1-2	.	.	14	CASSYRVPNYGYTF	TGTGCCAGCAGCTACAGGGTCCCTAACTATGGCTACACCTTC
TRBV12-3/TRBV12-4	TRBJ2-6	.	many	17	CASSSRGPPSGANVLTF	TGTGCCAGCAGTTCCCGGGGCCCCCCTTCTGGGGCCAACGTCCTGACTTTC
TRBV6-5	TRBJ2-3	TRBD2	few	16	CASSYSSGGWADTQYF	TGTGCCAGCAGTTACTCTAGCGGGGGTTGGGCAGATACGCAGTATTTT
TRBV5-1	TRBJ2-5	.	few	13	CASSGPHQETQYF	TGCGCCAGCAGCGGGCCCCACCAAGAGACCCAGTACTTC
TRBV25-1	TRBJ2-7	TRBD2	.	20	CASSENNGGARRGDPYEQYF	TGTGCCAGCAGTGAAAATAATGGGGGCGCAAGGCGGGGGGACCCCTACGAGCAGTACTTC
TRBV7-6	TRBJ2-1	TRBD1	.	13	CASSPQGVREQFF	TGTGCCAGCAGCCCACAGGGGGTGAGGGAGCAGTTCTTC
TRBV11-2	TRBJ2-5	.	.	13	CASNPGLQETQYF	TGTGCCAGCAACCCAGGTCTCCAGGAGACCCAGTACTTC
TRBV11-2	TRBJ2-7	.	few	16	CASSLGGTFNSYEQYF	TGTGCCAGCAGCTTGGGCGGGACTTTTAACTCCTACGAGCAGTACTTC
TRBV28	TRBJ2-1	.	.	17	CASSLGGMSVSYNEQFF	TGTGCCAGCAGTTTAGGGGGCATGAGTGTCTCCTACAATGAGCAGTTCTTC
TRBV7-8	TRBJ2-3	TRBD2	.	15	CPSIPLAGATDTQYF	TGTCCCAGCATCCCTCTAGCGGGAGCAACAGATACGCAGTATTTT
TRBV20-1	TRBJ1-5	.	.	14	CSAADRMSNQPQHF	TGCAGTGCTGCGGACAGAATGAGCAATCAGCCCCAGCATTTT
TRBV10-3	TRBJ1-2	.	few	15	CAISEAESYHYGYTF	TGTGCCATCAGTGAGGCAGAATCCTATCACTATGGCTACACCTTC
TRBV28	TRBJ2-5	TRBD2	few	19	CASSLRRDSGRVGKETQYF	TGTGCCAGCAGTTTACGGCGGGATAGCGGGAGGGTCGGGAAAGAGACCCAGTACTTC
TRBV3-1	TRBJ2-4	.	few	14	CASNQHRAKNIQYF	TGTGCCAGCAACCAGCACCGAGCCAAAAACATTCAGTACTTC
TRBV3-1	TRBJ2-3	.	many	14	CASSQDPSTDTQYF	TGTGCCAGCAGCCAAGATCCTAGCACAGATACGCAGTATTTT
TRBV20-1	TRBJ1-2	TRBD1	few	14	CSASGRGPVYGYTF	TGCAGTGCTTCAGGCAGGGGGCCAGTCTATGGCTACACCTTC
TRBV6-2/TRBV6-3	TRBJ1-1	.	.	15	CASSSLGGTGTEAFF	TGTGCCAGCAGTTCTCTCGGGGGGACTGGAACTGAAGCTTTCTTT
TRBV7-3	TRBJ2-3	.	.	14	CASSLQPPADTQYF	TGTGCCAGCAGCTTACAACCCCCCGCAGATACGCAGTATTTT
TRBV20-1	TRBJ2-7	TRBD2	once	21	CSASGGLAGGKATASYNEQYF	TGCAGTGCTAGCGGCGGACTAGCGGGAGGTAAGGCCACGGCCTCCTACAATGAGCAGTACTTC
TRBV27	TRBJ1-5	TRBD1	few	16	CASSLWGQVGNQPQHF	TGTGCCAGCAGTTTATGGGGACAGGTTGGGAATCAGCCCCAGCATTTT